These T cell receptor beta chains were read from a single sample in a study of T cell responses to AZD1222 COVID-19 vaccine. Libraries were prepared by immunoSEQ multiplex PCR; TCRdb keeps only in-frame clonotypes and omits some of them. The top ten clones hold 2.4% of a sample with about 120,000 clones, 70% to 90% of them seen once. The material was peripheral blood, obtained on day 0 of AZD1222 vaccination. The receptors derive from an adult in good health. CDR3s include the opening cysteine and the closing phenylalanine or tryptophan. The D gene is left open where the match is weak. Not all rows give a size; the values are once, few, many and, for expanded clones, a class.

TRBJ2-4 | TRBV9 | - | TRBD2 | TGTGCCAGCAGCGTAGGACTAGCGGATCAAAACATTCAGTACTTC | CASSVGLADQNIQYF
TRBJ2-1 | TRBV5-1 | - | - | TGCGCCAGCAGCTTGGTTCAGGACAATGAGCAGTTCTTC | CASSLVQDNEQFF
TRBJ1-2 | TRBV5-1 | - | - | TGCGCCAGCAGCTTGGGGGCTGGGGGGAACTATGGCTACACCTTC | CASSLGAGGNYGYTF
TRBJ2-2 | TRBV2 | - | - | TGTGTCCACAGGGCCTCCTCCACCGGGGAGCTGTTTTTT | CVHRASSTGELFF
TRBJ2-1 | TRBV11-2 | - | - | TGTGCCAGCAGCTTAGTCCAGGGTTCCTACAATGAGCAGTTCTTC | CASSLVQGSYNEQFF
TRBJ1-1 | TRBV5-1 | - | TRBD1 | TGCGCCAGCAGACCGGGACAGGGGGAAAGGGAAGCTTTCTTT | CASRPGQGEREAFF
TRBJ1-5 | TRBV6-1 | - | - | TGTGCCAGCAGTGAGGGCAGATCCCCGAATCAGCCCCAGCATTTT | CASSEGRSPNQPQHF
TRBJ1-1 | TRBV7-9 | - | - | TGTGCCAGCAGCTTATCCGGACAGAGGGACACTGAAGCTTTCTTT | CASSLSGQRDTEAFF
TRBJ2-1 | TRBV5-1 | - | - | TGCGCCAGCAGCGCCTCCCCCCACTCCTACAATGAGCAGTTCTTC | CASSASPHSYNEQFF
TRBJ2-2 | TRBV5-1 | - | TRBD1 | TGCGCCAGCAGCTTGGGCGACAGGGGTTCCACCGGGGAGCTGTTTTTT | CASSLGDRGSTGELFF
TRBJ1-1 | TRBV29-1 | once | TRBD1 | TGCAGCGCCCCTGGACAGGGGACGATAGCTTTCTTT | CSAPGQGTIAFF
TRBJ2-7 | TRBV28 | - | TRBD2 | TGTGCCAGCAGTTTTCCAGCGGGAGGGTCCTACGAGCAGTACTTC | CASSFPAGGSYEQYF
TRBJ2-7 | TRBV28 | - | TRBD2 | TGTGCCAGCTGGGGACGGGAGGGCCTCGACGAGCAGTACTTC | CASWGREGLDEQYF
TRBJ1-6 | TRBV27 | - | - | TGTGCCAGCAGTTCTCTCACAGGGTATAATTCACCCCTCCACTTT | CASSSLTGYNSPLHF
TRBJ2-2 | TRBV12-3/TRBV12-4 | - | - | TGTGCCAGCAGCCTCCACACCGGGGAGCTGTTTTTT | CASSLHTGELFF
TRBJ1-5 | TRBV6-1 | - | TRBD1 | TGTGCCAGCAGTGAAGCGCGGGGACAGGGGGCATTCCAGCCCCAGCATTTT | CASSEARGQGAFQPQHF
TRBJ1-4 | TRBV2 | - | - | TGTGCCAGCAGTGGGGTGGGCACCGCAACTAATGAAAAACTGTTTTTT | CASSGVGTATNEKLFF
TRBJ2-7 | TRBV15 | once | - | TGTGCCACCAGCAGAAACAGGGCGTCCTACGAGCAGTACTTC | CATSRNRASYEQYF
TRBJ2-2 | TRBV4-2 | - | TRBD2 | TGTGCCAGCAGCCTAGCGGGAGTAGGAACCGGGGAGCTGTTTTTT | CASSLAGVGTGELFF
TRBJ2-7 | TRBV28 | - | TRBD1 | TGTGCCAGCAGTGGTCCGGGACAGGGCCGGAGAGAGCAGTACTTC | CASSGPGQGRREQYF
TRBJ2-7 | TRBV6-6 | - | - | TGTGCCAGCAGCCAACAGGGGGGGTACGAGCAGTACTTC | CASSQQGGYEQYF
TRBJ1-5 | TRBV5-1 | - | TRBD1 | TGCGCCAGCAGCCGAGGGACAGATAGCAATCAGCCCCAGCATTTT | CASSRGTDSNQPQHF
TRBJ1-2 | TRBV7-9 | once | TRBD1 | TGTGCCAGCAGCCCGGACAGGGTCTATGGCTACACCTTC | CASSPDRVYGYTF
TRBJ2-7 | TRBV7-9 | - | TRBD1 | TGTGCCAGCACCCGGACAGGGGGGGGTTACGAGCAGTACTTC | CASTRTGGGYEQYF
TRBJ1-6 | TRBV30 | few | - | TGTGCCTGGAGGATGGCTGACGATTCACCCCTCCACTTT | CAWRMADDSPLHF
TRBJ2-5 | TRBV5-6 | - | - | TGTGCCAGCAGCTTGGTGGAGGGTCGAGAGACCCAGTACTTC | CASSLVEGRETQYF
TRBJ1-6 | TRBV19 | - | - | TGTGCCAGCGGAATCCCGGGACAAAATTCACCCCTCCACTTT | CASGIPGQNSPLHF
TRBJ2-2 | TRBV5-6 | - | TRBD1 | TGTGCCAGCAGCCGTGACAGGGGAAGTTACACCGGGGAGCTGTTTTTT | CASSRDRGSYTGELFF